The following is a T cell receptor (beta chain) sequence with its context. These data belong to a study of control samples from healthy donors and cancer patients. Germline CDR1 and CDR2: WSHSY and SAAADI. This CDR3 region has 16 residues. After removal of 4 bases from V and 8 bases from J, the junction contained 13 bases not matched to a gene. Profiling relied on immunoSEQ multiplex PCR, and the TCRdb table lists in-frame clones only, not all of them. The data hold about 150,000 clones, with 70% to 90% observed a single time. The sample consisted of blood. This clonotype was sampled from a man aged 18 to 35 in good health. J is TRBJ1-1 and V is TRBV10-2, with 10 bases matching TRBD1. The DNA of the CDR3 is TGCGCCAGCAGTGTCAGTTCCGGGACAGGGGCTGCCGAAGCTTTCTTT. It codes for CASSVSSGTGAAEAFF.